This TCR beta chain was recovered during a study of metastatic and nonmetastatic thyroid tumors. None of the patients had undergone any treatment ahead of thyroid surgery. CDR3 size: 13 residues. Germline assignment: CDR1 SGHTA and CDR2 FQGNSA. The ends were cut back, 5 bases at V and 4 bases at J, with 11 bases in the middle. This clone was detected many times. Authors' methods: Clinicopathological groups differed in CDR3, with these differences serving to build a distant-metastasis classifier for papillary thyroid cancer. Through MiXCR, TCRdb re-clonotyped the PCR reads. The V and J calls were determined by TCRdb, not by the authors. The sample comprises 23,000 or so clones, more than 25% of which are singletons, and approximately 20% rests with the top ten.

Source material: blood. This TCR was sampled from a female donor with papillary thyroid cancer or a benign thyroid nodule (not recorded which). Some clones in this sample may be carry-over from other donors' samples. This chain connects TRBV7-2 to TRBJ2-5, with D tentatively TRBD1 (6 bases). The chain's CDR3 is CASSPLQGETQYF. In nucleotides, the CDR3 is TGTGCCAGCAGCCCGCTACAGGGAGAGACCCAGTACTTC.